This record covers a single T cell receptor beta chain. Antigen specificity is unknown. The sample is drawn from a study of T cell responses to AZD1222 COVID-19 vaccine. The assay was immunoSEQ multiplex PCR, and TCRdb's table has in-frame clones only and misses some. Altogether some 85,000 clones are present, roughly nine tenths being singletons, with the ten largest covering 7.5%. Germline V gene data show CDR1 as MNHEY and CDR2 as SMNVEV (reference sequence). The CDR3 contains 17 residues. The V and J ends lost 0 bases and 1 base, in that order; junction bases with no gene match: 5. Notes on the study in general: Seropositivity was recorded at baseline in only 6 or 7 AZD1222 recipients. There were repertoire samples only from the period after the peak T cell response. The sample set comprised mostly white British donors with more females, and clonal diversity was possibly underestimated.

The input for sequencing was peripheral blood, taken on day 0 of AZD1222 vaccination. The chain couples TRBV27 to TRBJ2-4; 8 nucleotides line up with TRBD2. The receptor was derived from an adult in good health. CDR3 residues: CASSLSKAGAAKNIQYF. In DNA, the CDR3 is TGTGCCAGCAGTTTATCGAAAGCGGGAGCGGCCAAAAACATTCAGTACTTC.